This TCR beta chain appears in the sequencing data of a study of T cell repertoires in cytomegalovirus infection. Study information: CMV infection and matching HLA type were both indicated by public TCR beta signatures.

In this sample, this clonotype turned up many times. Antigen unknown. A single record per CDR3 protein comes from TCRdb applying MiXCR to the reads. This table holds roughly 320,000 distinct CDR3 sequences, over 7.5% found once. General study points: CMV carriers having the relevant HLA were flagged by cumulative public TCR beta family frequency. HLA-C-restricted TCR beta clonotypes specific for CMV led the ex vivo response.

Trimming removed 1 base at V and 7 bases at J, with 12 bases between. In germline, CDR1 is SGHTA, CDR2 FQGNSA. This CDR3 is built from 14 residues. Sequencing input: PBMCs. The chain has TRBV7-2 and TRBJ2-3, with D possibly being TRBD2 (6 bases). The clonotype was recovered from a human donor in good health (CMV status not recorded). Some clones in this sample may be carry-over from other donors' samples. This CDR3 is CASSLGGGSNTQYF. For the CDR3, the DNA is TGTGCCAGCAGCTTAGGGGGAGGCTCAAATACGCAGTATTTT.